Below are 3 T cell receptor beta chains sequenced from a single sample in a study of identical twins. MiXCR, run by TCRdb on the 5' RACE reads, gives a single entry per CDR3 protein. Among 450,000 or so distinct CDR3 sequences listed, over 11% were seen once. These same records also appear under a second study, on yellow fever vaccine responses in identical twins.

Sequencing was done on a sample of CD4+ T cells sorted from blood. These receptors came from a woman younger than 35 in good health.

This clonotype was counted between two and nine times. The V and J genes are TRBV10-3 and TRBJ2-1, with 9 bases that match TRBD2. The length of the CDR3 is 16 residues. V lost 4 bases and J lost 7; bases outside the gene matches: 11. The germline V gene has CDR1 ENHRY and CDR2 SYGVKD. The CDR3 DNA reads as TGTGCCATCAGTGCCAACAGCGGGGGGCCTGGGAATGAGCAGTTCTTC. Protein: CAISANSGGPGNEQFF.

There are a few counts of this clonotype. The rearrangement uses TRBV12-3 or TRBV12-4 and TRBJ2-2, with 10 bases matching TRBD2. This CDR3 comprises 16 residues. V was pared by 8 bases and J by 7 bases, with 13 bases of the junction left unmatched. This CDR3 is CASALIAGGRGGELFF. CDR3 DNA sequence: TGTGCCAGCGCTCTTATAGCGGGAGGCCGGGGCGGGGAGCTGTTTTTT.

This clonotype was counted between two and nine times. The V gene is TRBV6-2 or TRBV6-3, the J gene TRBJ2-3; D is ambiguous. Looked up from germline, CDR1 is MNHEY and CDR2 is SVGEGT. The CDR3 loop spans 15 amino acids. Trimming stripped 4 bases from V and 0 bases from J, with 11 bases between. The CDR3 DNA follows: TGTGCCAGCAGTTCGGACGGAACTAGCACAGATACGCAGTATTTT. This sequence encodes CASSSDGTSTDTQYF.